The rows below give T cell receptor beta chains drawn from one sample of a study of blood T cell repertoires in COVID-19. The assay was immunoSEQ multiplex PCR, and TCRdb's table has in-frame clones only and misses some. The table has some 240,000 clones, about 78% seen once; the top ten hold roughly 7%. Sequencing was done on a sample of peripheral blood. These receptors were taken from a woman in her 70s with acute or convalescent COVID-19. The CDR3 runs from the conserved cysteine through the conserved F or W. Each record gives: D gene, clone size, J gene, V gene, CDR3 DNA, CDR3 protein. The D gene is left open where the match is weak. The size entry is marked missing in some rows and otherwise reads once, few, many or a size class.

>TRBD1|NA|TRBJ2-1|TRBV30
TGTGCCTGGACTAATAGGGGGCGTTTCAATGAGCAGTTCTTC
CAWTNRGRFNEQFF
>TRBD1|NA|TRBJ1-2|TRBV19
TGTGCCAGTAGTTCCAGACAGGGGGCCCTCGGCTACACCTTC
CASSSRQGALGYTF
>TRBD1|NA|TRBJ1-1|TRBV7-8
TGTGCCACCTCGACAGGGAAGAACACTGAAGCTTTCTTT
CATSTGKNTEAFF
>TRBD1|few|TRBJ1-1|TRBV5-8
TGTGCCAGCAGCGGGGGGACAGGGGTAACTGAAGCTTTCTTT
CASSGGTGVTEAFF
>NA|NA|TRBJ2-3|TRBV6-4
TGTGCCAGCAGCGTAGGGGGAAGCACAGATACGCAGTATTTT
CASSVGGSTDTQYF
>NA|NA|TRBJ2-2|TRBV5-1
TGCGCCAGCAGCTTGGAACTCCGCGGGGCCGGGGAGCTGTTTTTT
CASSLELRGAGELFF
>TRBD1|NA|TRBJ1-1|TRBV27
TGTGCCAGCAGATCAGACAGGGTTGGGAACACTGAAGCTTTCTTT
CASRSDRVGNTEAFF
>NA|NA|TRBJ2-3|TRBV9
TGTGCCAGCAGCGGGGGGCAGACTAGCACAGATACGCAGTATTTT
CASSGGQTSTDTQYF
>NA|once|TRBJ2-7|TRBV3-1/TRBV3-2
TGTGCCAGCAGCCAAGATCCTCGGTACAGGTCCTACGAGCAGTACTTC
CASSQDPRYRSYEQYF
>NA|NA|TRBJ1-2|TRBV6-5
TGTGCCAGCAGGACAGCTAACTATGGCTACACCTTC
CASRTANYGYTF
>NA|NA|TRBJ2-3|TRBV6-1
TGTGCCAGCAGTGAATGGACGGGGAGCACAGATACGCAGTATTTT
CASSEWTGSTDTQYF
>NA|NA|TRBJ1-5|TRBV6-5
TGTGCCAGCAGTCCCAGTCGGAGGTACGAGGAGCCCCAGCATTTT
CASSPSRRYEEPQHF
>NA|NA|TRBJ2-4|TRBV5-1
TGCGCCAGCAGCCCCTCACTAGCCAAAAACATTCAGTACTTC
CASSPSLAKNIQYF
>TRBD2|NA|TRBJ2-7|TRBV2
TGTGCCAGCAGCTTCGAAAGCGGGGTATCCTACGAGCAGTACTTC
CASSFESGVSYEQYF
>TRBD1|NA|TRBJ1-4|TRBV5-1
TGCGCCAGCAGCTTGGCAGGGGGCACTAATGAAAAACTGTTTTTT
CASSLAGGTNEKLFF
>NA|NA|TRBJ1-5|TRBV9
TGTGCCAGCAGCGAAGATGACAGTCAGCCCCAGCATTTT
CASSEDDSQPQHF
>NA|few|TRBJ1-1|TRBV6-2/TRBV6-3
TGTGCCAGCAGCAAAGAGGGCCTGAACACTGAAGCTTTCTTT
CASSKEGLNTEAFF
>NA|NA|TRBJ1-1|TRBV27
TGTGCCAGCAGCCCCCGGACAGCCCCGGCGGCTTTCTTT
CASSPRTAPAAFF
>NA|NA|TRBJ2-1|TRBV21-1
TGTGCCAGCAGCAAGCGACTAGCGGCGCAGTTCTTC
CASSKRLAAQFF
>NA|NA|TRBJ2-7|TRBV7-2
TGTGCCAGCAGCTTACAGGAAGGGGCATCCTACGAGCAGTACTTC
CASSLQEGASYEQYF
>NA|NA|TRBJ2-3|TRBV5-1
TGCGCCAGCAGCTTGCAGGTGACAGATACGCAGTATTTT
CASSLQVTDTQYF
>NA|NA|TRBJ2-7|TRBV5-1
TGCGCCAGTGCGACAGGTAGTAGCTACGAGCAGTACTTC
CASATGSSYEQYF
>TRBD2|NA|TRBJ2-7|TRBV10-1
TGCGCCAGCAGTCCGGGATCAGCGGGGGGATCCTACGAGCAGTACTTC
CASSPGSAGGSYEQYF
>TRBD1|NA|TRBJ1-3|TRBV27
TGTGCCAGCAGTCATCCCGGGACAGAGAAATCTGGAAACACCATATATTTT
CASSHPGTEKSGNTIYF
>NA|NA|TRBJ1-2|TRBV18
TGTGCCAGCTCACCAATGACAGGCGACGAGGGGTACTTC
CASSPMTGDEGYF
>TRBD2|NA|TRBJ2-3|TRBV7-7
TGTGCCAGCAGTACCGGGACTAGCATATCAGATACGCAGTATTTT
CASSTGTSISDTQYF
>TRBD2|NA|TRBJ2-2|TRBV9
TGTGCCAGCAGCGTAGCGGGAGCGGGGGGGCGTCGGACCGGGGAGCTGTTTTTT
CASSVAGAGGRRTGELFF
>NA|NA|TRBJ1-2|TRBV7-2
TGTGCCAGCAGCTTGGATATAGGGACAAGCCAGGGCTACACCTTC
CASSLDIGTSQGYTF